The T cell receptor (beta chain) under discussion was sequenced for a study of vaccination effects on CD4 cells after COVID-19. For the study at large: Following the second dose by a median of 72 days, the post-vaccine samples were obtained.

ViraFEST assay sequencing came after antigen-specific CD4+ T cells were expanded with viral peptide pools. Isolation of CD4+ T cells took place after more than 9 days of culture. This person caught SARS-CoV-2 sometime from March to December 2020, and PCR testing confirmed the infection. As their vaccination, participants received two doses of either BNT162b2 or mRNA-1273. The assay was immunoSEQ multiplex PCR, and TCRdb's table has in-frame clones only and misses some. Here the sample spans 14,000 or so clones, 78% being singletons. Per the germline V gene, CDR1 is DFQATT and CDR2 is SNEGSKA (reference sequence). CDR3 length: 13 amino acids. The ends were cut back, 3 bases at V and 0 bases at J, with 8 bases in the middle. Comment on this clone: What it recognizes is unknown.

The sequence came from a human donor who had a prior SARS-CoV-2 infection. The chain employs TRBV20-1 and TRBJ1-2; D gene ambiguous. Sequenced material: CD4+ T cells from PBMCs cultured with HCoV-NL63 spike peptides, taken after COVID-19 vaccination. The CDR3 sequence is CSASDGPNYGYTF. CDR3 coding DNA: TGCAGTGCTAGTGACGGACCTAACTATGGCTACACCTTC.